This TCR beta chain was identified during a study of human T cells and chemical hapten exposure. Study context: On about 2 cm by about 2 cm of upper inner arm skin, sensitization was performed with 2% DPC.

Germline V gene sequence: CDR1 SNHLY, CDR2 FYNNEI. V was shortened by 4 bases and J by 2 bases, with 8 bases between the two germline ends. This CDR3 is built from 13 residues. TCRdb called the RACE reads again in MiXCR, with one record for every CDR3 protein. The table records roughly 260,000 distinct CDR3 sequences, approximately 8.6% of them present only once. Time point meaning: pre-sensitization, week 0. Treatment meaning: therapeutic diphenylcyclopropenone sensitization with weekly scalp DPC. Participating donors were patients with alopecia, aged 18 to 70 years, considered appropriate candidates for DPC. Unfractionated whole blood served as the source for total RNA extraction. There are a few counts of this clonotype.

This sequence joins TRBV2 and TRBJ2-5; no firm D call. The sequencing used whole blood, collected in connection with sensitization to the hapten diphenylcyclopropenone (DPC). The receptor comes from a woman between 35 and 50 years old with alopecia areata. Some clones in this sample may be carry-over from other donors' samples. The CDR3: CASSVYKQETQYF. CDR3 sequence (DNA): TGTGCCAGCAGTGTCTATAAACAAGAGACCCAGTACTTC.